A selection of T cell receptor beta chains follows, all from one sample in a study of cytotoxic CD8 clonotypes in ibrutinib-treated CLL. TCRdb's table, derived via immunoSEQ multiplex PCR, lists solely in-frame clones and lacks some. The data hold about 43,000 clones, with around 68% observed a single time. The specimen was PBMCs, collected after 12 months of ibrutinib treatment. Receptors originate from a human donor with chronic lymphocytic leukemia. The CDR3 runs from the conserved cysteine through the conserved F or W. Each record gives: D gene, V gene, clone size, J gene, CDR3 protein, CDR3 DNA. D genes are given only for firm matches. Not all rows give a size; the values are once, few, many and, for expanded clones, a class.

TRBD2	TRBV7-3	few	TRBJ2-1	CASSSSSGTYNEQFF	TGTGCCAGCAGCTCCTCTAGCGGAACCTACAATGAGCAGTTCTTC
NA	TRBV7-9	NA	TRBJ1-6	CASSFTGFSPLHF	TGTGCCAGCAGCTTCACAGGGTTTTCACCCCTCCACTTT
NA	TRBV18	NA	TRBJ2-3	CASSPQGQGRGRPDTQYF	TGTGCCAGCTCACCACAAGGGCAAGGCAGGGGACGCCCAGATACGCAGTATTTT
TRBD2	TRBV10-1	NA	TRBJ2-5	CASSEAGGPETQYF	TGCGCCAGCAGTGAGGCGGGGGGGCCGGAGACCCAGTACTTC
TRBD1	TRBV7-9	few	TRBJ1-1	CASSPGQGFSTEAFF	TGTGCCAGCAGCCCCGGACAGGGTTTCAGCACTGAAGCTTTCTTT
TRBD1	TRBV18	medium-sized	TRBJ1-4	CASSRTGALGNEKLFF	TGTGCCAGCTCGCGGACAGGAGCCTTAGGGAATGAAAAACTGTTTTTT
NA	TRBV18	NA	TRBJ2-2	CASSPELAGKETGELFF	TGTGCCAGCTCGCCCGAACTGGCGGGGAAGGAAACCGGGGAGCTGTTTTTT
NA	TRBV11-2	many	TRBJ1-4	CASSLGKGQATNEKLFF	TGTGCCAGCAGCCTCGGAAAGGGGCAGGCAACTAATGAAAAACTGTTTTTT
NA	TRBV7-3	NA	TRBJ2-3	CASNGGGGTDTQYF	TGTGCCAGCAACGGTGGAGGGGGCACAGATACGCAGTATTTT
NA	TRBV27	NA	TRBJ2-7	CASSPQKGTQYSYEQYF	TGTGCCAGCAGTCCGCAGAAAGGGACCCAATACTCCTACGAGCAGTACTTC
TRBD1	TRBV6-1	NA	TRBJ2-7	CASSESTGGAYEQYF	TGTGCCAGCAGTGAATCCACAGGGGGCGCCTACGAGCAGTACTTC
NA	TRBV9	NA	TRBJ1-6	CASSVAAYNSPLHF	TGTGCCAGCAGCGTGGCAGCCTATAATTCACCCCTCCACTTT
TRBD2	TRBV9	NA	TRBJ2-1	CASSVGWTSGEGAYNEQFF	TGTGCCAGCAGCGTAGGATGGACTAGCGGGGAGGGGGCCTACAATGAGCAGTTCTTC
NA	TRBV6-6	NA	TRBJ1-2	CASSPQESRGYTF	TGTGCCAGCAGTCCCCAGGAGTCTAGGGGCTACACCTTC
NA	TRBV6-1	few	TRBJ1-2	CASSGGEQDPPNYGYTF	TGTGCCAGCAGTGGTGGGGAACAGGATCCTCCTAACTATGGCTACACCTTC
NA	TRBV9	NA	TRBJ1-1	CASSVGSTTEAFF	TGTGCCAGCAGCGTAGGGTCTACCACTGAAGCTTTCTTT
TRBD2	TRBV5-1	once	TRBJ2-2	CASSQGGSGGNGELFF	TGCGCCAGCAGCCAAGGAGGTAGCGGGGGAAACGGGGAGCTGTTTTTT
NA	TRBV7-9	NA	TRBJ1-2	CASSLAAEGHGYTF	TGTGCCAGCAGCTTAGCCGCCGAAGGGCATGGCTACACCTTC
NA	TRBV28	NA	TRBJ2-6	CASTTYSGANVLTF	TGTGCCAGCACCACCTACTCTGGGGCCAACGTCCTGACTTTC
TRBD1	TRBV18	NA	TRBJ1-3	CASSPGQVSGNTIYF	TGTGCCAGCTCACCGGGACAGGTCTCTGGAAACACCATATATTTT
NA	TRBV5-1	NA	TRBJ2-7	CASSLSGVSYEQYF	TGCGCCAGCAGCTTGTCGGGGGTCTCCTACGAGCAGTACTTC
TRBD1	TRBV4-2	once	TRBJ2-5	CASSQNPTGYETQYF	TGTGCCAGCAGCCAAAATCCGACAGGGTATGAGACCCAGTACTTC
NA	TRBV27	NA	TRBJ1-4	CASSQDLREKLFF	TGTGCCAGCAGTCAAGACCTGAGGGAAAAACTGTTTTTT
NA	TRBV7-6	NA	TRBJ1-1	CASSSIRGNTEAFF	TGTGCCAGCAGCTCTATAAGGGGGAACACTGAAGCTTTCTTT
NA	TRBV2	NA	TRBJ1-5	CASKPSNQPQHF	TGTGCCAGCAAACCTAGCAATCAGCCCCAGCATTTT
NA	TRBV13	NA	TRBJ2-3	CASSLSAGTDTQYF	TGTGCCAGCAGCTTATCTGCAGGTACAGATACGCAGTATTTT
NA	TRBV9	once	TRBJ1-4	CASSPTPDNEKLFF	TGTGCCAGCAGCCCGACACCTGATAATGAAAAACTGTTTTTT
NA	TRBV29-1	few	TRBJ1-3	CSPSRGGPGNTIYF	TGCAGCCCTTCTCGGGGGGGGCCTGGAAACACCATATATTTT
NA	TRBV7-3	NA	TRBJ2-2	CASSRLRGAGELFF	TGTGCCAGCAGCCGCCTGAGGGGCGCCGGGGAGCTGTTTTTT
NA	TRBV4-2	few	TRBJ1-2	CASSQPTEANYGYTF	TGTGCCAGCAGCCAACCGACAGAAGCTAACTATGGCTACACCTTC
TRBD1	TRBV9	NA	TRBJ2-1	CASSSHRGARSSYNEQFF	TGTGCCAGCAGCTCACACAGGGGAGCCCGGAGCTCCTACAATGAGCAGTTCTTC
NA	TRBV7-8	once	TRBJ1-2	CASSTGGDGYTF	TGTGCCAGCAGCACGGGGGGAGACGGCTACACCTTC
TRBD1	TRBV28	once	TRBJ2-5	CASSFSRGIQETQYF	TGTGCCAGCAGTTTCAGCAGGGGGATCCAAGAGACCCAGTACTTC
TRBD1	TRBV5-6	NA	TRBJ1-2	CASKPRDRYYNYGYTF	TGTGCCAGCAAGCCTAGGGACAGGTACTACAACTATGGCTACACCTTC
NA	TRBV27	few	TRBJ1-2	CASSLGFGNYGYTF	TGTGCCAGCAGTTTGGGGTTCGGGAACTATGGCTACACCTTC
NA	TRBV5-1	NA	TRBJ2-2	CATKSGDTGELFF	TGCGCCACCAAATCAGGGGACACCGGGGAGCTGTTTTTT
NA	TRBV10-3	NA	TRBJ2-7	CAISEQDGANYEQYF	TGTGCCATCAGTGAGCAGGACGGTGCGAACTACGAGCAGTACTTC
NA	TRBV6-6	few	TRBJ2-7	CASSYREYYEQYF	TGTGCCAGCAGTTACAGGGAATACTACGAGCAGTACTTC
NA	TRBV5-4	NA	TRBJ2-3	CASTWGLALPTDTQYF	TGTGCCAGCACCTGGGGGCTAGCCCTGCCTACAGATACGCAGTATTTT
NA	TRBV5-1	NA	TRBJ2-5	CASSLGQLQETQYF	TGCGCCAGCAGCTTGGGACAGCTACAAGAGACCCAGTACTTC
TRBD1	TRBV29-1	NA	TRBJ2-3	CSVRPGGTDTQYF	TGCAGCGTTAGGCCAGGGGGAACAGATACGCAGTATTTT
NA	TRBV30	few	TRBJ1-5	CAWSDGRGGNGQPQHF	TGTGCCTGGAGTGACGGCAGAGGAGGGAACGGTCAGCCCCAGCATTTT
NA	TRBV11-3	NA	TRBJ2-5	CASSLDRETQYF	TGTGCCAGCAGCTTAGATAGGGAGACCCAGTACTTC
TRBD1	TRBV5-1	NA	TRBJ2-2	CASSEGQGSRSGELFF	TGCGCCAGCAGCGAGGGACAGGGTAGTAGAAGCGGGGAGCTGTTTTTT
TRBD1	TRBV19	NA	TRBJ1-5	CASSRGTGRSNQPQHF	TGTGCCAGTAGTAGGGGGACAGGGAGAAGCAATCAGCCCCAGCATTTT
TRBD1	TRBV5-1	NA	TRBJ1-6	CASSYLPLQQGAHISPLHF	TGCGCCAGCAGCTATTTACCGCTCCAACAGGGGGCGCATATTTCACCCCTCCACTTT
NA	TRBV18	NA	TRBJ1-1	CASSPRGASEAFF	TGTGCCAGCTCACCACGGGGGGCGTCTGAAGCTTTCTTT
NA	TRBV6-5	NA	TRBJ2-7	CASKTDPMAYEQYF	TGTGCCAGCAAGACAGATCCAATGGCCTACGAGCAGTACTTC
TRBD1	TRBV5-8	NA	TRBJ1-6	CASSSIQGGNNSPLHF	TGTGCCAGCAGTTCCATACAGGGGGGGAATAATTCACCCCTCCACTTT
NA	TRBV27	many	TRBJ2-1	CASSPSTSLPYNEQFF	TGTGCCAGCAGTCCCTCGACTAGTCTGCCCTACAATGAGCAGTTCTTC